This TCR beta chain was sequenced for a study of PD-L1 blockade in urothelial cancer. On the study more broadly: Administration of atezolizumab to patients began around 2014, at 1,200 mg intravenously every 3 weeks. Patients had been given 0 to 3 earlier chemotherapy regimens. Analyses were performed on blood at 3 weeks after treatment start (the second dose) and at 6 weeks. Blood samples had a median of approximately 150,000 T cells, roughly 83,000 unique TCRs, and clonality around 0.08.

CDR3 size: 17 residues. With V trimmed by 2 bases and J by 6 bases, 11 bases remained unmatched. CDR1 is SEHNR and CDR2 is FQNEAQ in the germline V gene (reference sequence). As for time point: peripheral blood 6 weeks after treatment start. The repertoire was sequenced with immunoSEQ multiplex PCR; TCRdb's copy has only in-frame clones and lacks some. Here the sample spans about 45,000 clones, about 90% being singletons. The source was PBMCs, collected around atezolizumab (anti-PD-L1) treatment. This receptor was taken from a man between 70 and 80 years old with urothelial cancer. The chain has TRBV7-9 and TRBJ2-1; 9 bases map to TRBD2. The CDR3: CASSLSHSGSKVNEQFF. CDR3 DNA: TGTGCCAGCAGCTTAAGCCATAGCGGGAGTAAAGTCAATGAGCAGTTCTTC.